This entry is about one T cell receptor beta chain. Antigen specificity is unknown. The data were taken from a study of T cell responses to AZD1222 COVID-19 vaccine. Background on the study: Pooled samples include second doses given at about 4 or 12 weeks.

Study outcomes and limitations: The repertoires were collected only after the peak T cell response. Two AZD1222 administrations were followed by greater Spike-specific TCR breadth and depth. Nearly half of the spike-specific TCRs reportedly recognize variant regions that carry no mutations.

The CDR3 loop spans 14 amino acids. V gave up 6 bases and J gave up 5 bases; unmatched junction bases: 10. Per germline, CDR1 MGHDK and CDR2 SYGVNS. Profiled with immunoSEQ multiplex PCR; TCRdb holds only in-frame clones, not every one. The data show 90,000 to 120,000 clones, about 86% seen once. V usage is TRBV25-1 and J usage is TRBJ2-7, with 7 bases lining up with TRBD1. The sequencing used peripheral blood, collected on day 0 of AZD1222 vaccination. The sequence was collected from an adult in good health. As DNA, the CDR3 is TGTGCCAGCAGCGAGGGGGACAGCCTTCACGAGCAGTACTTC. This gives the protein CASSEGDSLHEQYF.